This TCR beta chain was retrieved from a study of beta chain features in type 1 diabetes. The study, taken as a whole, reports: The study found fewer insertions and more deletions at VDJ junctions in type 1 diabetes patients.

Since all of the isolated RNA was reverse transcribed, expressed TCRB transcripts were what got sequenced. Around 4 million reads per sample were averaged for naive, central memory and regulatory samples. Sequencing used immunoSEQ multiplex PCR; TCRdb keeps in-frame clones, though not all of them. The table shows 200,000 to 250,000 clones, with roughly 10% occurring only once. This clone was detected only a few times. Its antigen remains unknown. Germline CDR1 SGHRS, CDR2 YFSETQ. This CDR3 comprises 16 residues. Trimming cost V 1 base and J 0 bases, with 14 bases left between them. V and J are TRBV5-1 and TRBJ2-7, with a tentative D call TRBD2 (5 bases). The sequencing input was central memory CD4+ T cells from blood. This clonotype was obtained from a man younger than 35 in good health. CDR3 region: CASSLRGRGISYEQYF. As DNA, the CDR3 is TGCGCCAGCAGCTTGAGAGGACGGGGAATCTCCTACGAGCAGTACTTC.